The present T cell receptor (beta chain) was sequenced within a study of CD8 T cells in ankylosing spondylitis. Broader study findings: Characteristic of ankylosing spondylitis blood, it appeared, was a TCR beta motif comprising several highly homologous variants.

The germline V gene has CDR1 SEHNR and CDR2 FQNEAQ (reference sequence). The trim removed 5 bases at V and 5 bases at J, leaving 6 bases unmatched. This CDR3 region has 14 residues. As for this clonotype: Its specificity is unknown.

TCRdb passed the 5' RACE reads through MiXCR, listing each CDR3 protein once. The data show roughly 90,000 distinct CDR3 sequences, about 7.7% seen once. V gene TRBV7-9 combines with J gene TRBJ2-4; TRBD1 agrees at 7 bases. This TCR derives from a male donor with ankylosing spondylitis or in good health (not recorded which). Sequencing input: blood, either unsorted or a sorted T cell fraction (not recorded which). The CDR3 reads CASSALGTENIQYF. The CDR3 DNA follows: TGTGCCAGCAGCGCACTCGGGACAGAAAACATTCAGTACTTC.